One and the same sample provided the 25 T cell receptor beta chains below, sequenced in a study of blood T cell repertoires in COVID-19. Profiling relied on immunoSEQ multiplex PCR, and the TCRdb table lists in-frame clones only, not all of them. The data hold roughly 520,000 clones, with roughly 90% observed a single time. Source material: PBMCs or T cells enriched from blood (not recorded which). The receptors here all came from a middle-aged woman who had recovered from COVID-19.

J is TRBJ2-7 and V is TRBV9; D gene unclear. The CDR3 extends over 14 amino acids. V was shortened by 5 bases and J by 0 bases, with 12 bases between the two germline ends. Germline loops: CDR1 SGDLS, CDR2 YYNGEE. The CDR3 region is CASSQTGSSYEQYF. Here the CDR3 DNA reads TGTGCCAGCAGTCAGACGGGTAGCTCCTACGAGCAGTACTTC. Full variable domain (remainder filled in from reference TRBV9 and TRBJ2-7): DSGVTQTPKHLITATGQRVTLRCSPRSGDLSVYWYQQSLDQGLQFLIQYYNGEERAKGNILERFSAQQFPDLHSELNLSSLELGDSALYFCASSQTGSSYEQYFGPGTRLTVT.

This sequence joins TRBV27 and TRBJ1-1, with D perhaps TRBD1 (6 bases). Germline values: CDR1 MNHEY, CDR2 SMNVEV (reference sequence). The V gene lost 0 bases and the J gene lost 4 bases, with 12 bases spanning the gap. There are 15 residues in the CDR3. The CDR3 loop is CASSLSPQGSTEAFF. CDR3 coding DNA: TGTGCCAGCAGTTTATCACCGCAGGGGAGCACTGAAGCTTTCTTT.

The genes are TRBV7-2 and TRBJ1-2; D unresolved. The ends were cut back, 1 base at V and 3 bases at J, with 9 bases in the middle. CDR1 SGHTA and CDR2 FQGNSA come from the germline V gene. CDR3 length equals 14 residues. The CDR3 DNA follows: TGTGCCAGCAGCTTAGGAAAGGACTACTATGGCTACACCTTC. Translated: CASSLGKDYYGYTF.

The CDR3 coding sequence is TGTGCCAGTACCCAACCCGGGGCAGGGGGAGAAAAACTGTTTTTT. Translating it yields CASTQPGAGGEKLFF. V gene TRBV19 combines with J gene TRBJ1-4, with 7 nucleotides matching TRBD1. Germline V gives CDR1 LNHDA, CDR2 SQIVND (reference sequence). This CDR3 has 15 residues. Unmatched junction bases numbered 13, after V lost 7 bases and J lost 8 bases.

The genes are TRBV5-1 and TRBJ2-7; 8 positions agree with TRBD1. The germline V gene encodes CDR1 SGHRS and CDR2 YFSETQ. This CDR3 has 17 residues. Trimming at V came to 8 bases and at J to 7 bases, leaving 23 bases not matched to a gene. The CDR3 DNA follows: TGCGCCAGTTGCGCCAGTACTGGGCAGGGGGCGAAGAAGGAGCAGTACTTC. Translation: CASCASTGQGAKKEQYF.

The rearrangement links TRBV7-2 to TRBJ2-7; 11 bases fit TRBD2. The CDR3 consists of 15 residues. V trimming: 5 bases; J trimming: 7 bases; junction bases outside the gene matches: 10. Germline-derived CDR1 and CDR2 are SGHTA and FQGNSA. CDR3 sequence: CASSPGVAGGREQYF. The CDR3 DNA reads TGTGCCAGCAGCCCCGGGGTAGCGGGAGGGCGGGAGCAGTACTTC.

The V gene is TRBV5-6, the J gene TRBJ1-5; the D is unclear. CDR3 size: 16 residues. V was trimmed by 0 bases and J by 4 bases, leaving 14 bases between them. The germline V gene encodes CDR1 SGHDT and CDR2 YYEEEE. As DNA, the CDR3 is TGTGCCAGCAGCTTGGGACCCCCGAGGGCTAATCAGCCCCAGCATTTT. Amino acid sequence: CASSLGPPRANQPQHF.

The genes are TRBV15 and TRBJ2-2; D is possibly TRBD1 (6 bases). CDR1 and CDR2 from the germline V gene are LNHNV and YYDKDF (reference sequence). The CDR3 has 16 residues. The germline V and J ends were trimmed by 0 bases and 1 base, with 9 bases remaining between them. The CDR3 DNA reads TGTGCCACCAGCAGAGATCAGGGACAGAACACCGGGGAGCTGTTTTTT. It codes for CATSRDQGQNTGELFF.

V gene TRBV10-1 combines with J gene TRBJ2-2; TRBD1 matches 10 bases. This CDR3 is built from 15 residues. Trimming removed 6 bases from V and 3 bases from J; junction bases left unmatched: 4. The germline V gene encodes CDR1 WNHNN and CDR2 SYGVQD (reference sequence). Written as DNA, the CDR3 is TGCGCCAGCAGACGGGACAGGGGAGACACCGGGGAGCTGTTTTTT. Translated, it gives CASRRDRGDTGELFF.

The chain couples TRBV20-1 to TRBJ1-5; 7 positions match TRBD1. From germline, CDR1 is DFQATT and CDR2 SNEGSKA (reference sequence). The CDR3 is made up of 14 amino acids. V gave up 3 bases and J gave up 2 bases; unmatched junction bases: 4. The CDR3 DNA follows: TGCAGTGCTAGTAGTGGACAGGGCAATCAGCCCCAGCATTTT. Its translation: CSASSGQGNQPQHF.

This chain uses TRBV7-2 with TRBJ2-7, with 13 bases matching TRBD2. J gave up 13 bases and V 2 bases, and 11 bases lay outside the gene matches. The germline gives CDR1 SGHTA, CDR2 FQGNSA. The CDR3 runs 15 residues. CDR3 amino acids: CASSLTSGRALPVYF. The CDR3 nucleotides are TGTGCCAGCAGCTTAACTAGCGGGAGGGCCCTCCCCGTCTACTTC.

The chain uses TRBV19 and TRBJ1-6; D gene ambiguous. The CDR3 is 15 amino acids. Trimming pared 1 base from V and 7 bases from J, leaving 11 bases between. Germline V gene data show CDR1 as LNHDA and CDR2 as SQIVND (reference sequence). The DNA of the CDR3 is TGTGCCAGTAGTATAGGGATGACAACGAATTCACCCCTCCACTTT. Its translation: CASSIGMTTNSPLHF.

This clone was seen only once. Here the CDR3 DNA reads TGTGCCAGCAGCCCAACAGGGGTGAACACTGAAGCTTTCTTT. Its protein product is CASSPTGVNTEAFF. The chain is built from TRBV6-5 and TRBJ1-1, with 7 positions matching TRBD1. Germline-derived CDR1 and CDR2 are MNHEY and SVGAGI. This CDR3 region has 14 residues. V trimming: 6 bases; J trimming: 0 bases; junction bases outside the gene matches: 4.

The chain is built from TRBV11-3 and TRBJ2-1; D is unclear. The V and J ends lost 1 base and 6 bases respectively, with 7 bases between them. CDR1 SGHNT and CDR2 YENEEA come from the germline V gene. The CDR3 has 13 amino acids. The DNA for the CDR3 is TGTGCCAGCAGCTTAGTAGCCCCCAATGAGCAGTTCTTC. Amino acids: CASSLVAPNEQFF. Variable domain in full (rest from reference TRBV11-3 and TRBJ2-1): EAGVVQSPRYKIIEKKQPVAFWCNPISGHNTLYWYLQNLGQGPELLIRYENEEAVDDSQLPKDRFSAERLKGVDSTLKIQPAELGDSAVYLCASSLVAPNEQFFGPGTRLTVL.

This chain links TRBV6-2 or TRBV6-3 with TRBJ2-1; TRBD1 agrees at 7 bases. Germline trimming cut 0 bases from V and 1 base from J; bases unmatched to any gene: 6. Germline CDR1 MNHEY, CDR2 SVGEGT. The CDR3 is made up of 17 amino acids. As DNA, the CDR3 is TGTGCCAGCAGTTACTCGAACAGGGGCTATTCCTACAATGAGCAGTTCTTC. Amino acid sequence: CASSYSNRGYSYNEQFF.

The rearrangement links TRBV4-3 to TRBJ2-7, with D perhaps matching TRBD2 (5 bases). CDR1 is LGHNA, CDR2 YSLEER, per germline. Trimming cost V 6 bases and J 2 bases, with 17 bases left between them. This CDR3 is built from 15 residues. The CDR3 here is CASRKYREWPYEQYF. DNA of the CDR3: TGCGCCAGCAGGAAGTATCGGGAATGGCCCTACGAGCAGTACTTC.

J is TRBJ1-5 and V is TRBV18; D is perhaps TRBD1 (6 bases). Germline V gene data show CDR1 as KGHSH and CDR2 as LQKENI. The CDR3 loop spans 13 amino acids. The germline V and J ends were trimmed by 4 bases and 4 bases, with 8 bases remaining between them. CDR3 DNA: TGTGCCAGCTCACAGACAGGTAATCAGCCCCAGCATTTT. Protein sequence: CASSQTGNQPQHF.

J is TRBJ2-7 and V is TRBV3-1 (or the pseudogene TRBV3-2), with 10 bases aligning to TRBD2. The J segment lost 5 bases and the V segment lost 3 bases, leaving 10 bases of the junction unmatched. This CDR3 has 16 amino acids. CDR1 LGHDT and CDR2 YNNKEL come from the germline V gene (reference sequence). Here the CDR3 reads CASSQRGGLAVHEQYF. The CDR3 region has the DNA TGTGCCAGCAGCCAGAGAGGCGGACTAGCGGTTCACGAGCAGTACTTC.

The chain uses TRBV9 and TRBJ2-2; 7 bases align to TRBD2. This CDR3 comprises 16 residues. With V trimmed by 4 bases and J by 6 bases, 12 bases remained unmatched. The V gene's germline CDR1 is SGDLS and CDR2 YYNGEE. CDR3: CASSPIGRGDAGELFF. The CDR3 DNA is TGTGCCAGCAGCCCCATCGGACGGGGGGATGCCGGGGAGCTGTTTTTT.

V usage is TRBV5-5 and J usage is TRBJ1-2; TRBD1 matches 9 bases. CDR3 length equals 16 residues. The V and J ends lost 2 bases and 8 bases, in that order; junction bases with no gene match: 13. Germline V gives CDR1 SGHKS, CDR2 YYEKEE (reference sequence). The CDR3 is CASSFSDLTGGGGYTF. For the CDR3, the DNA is TGTGCCAGCAGCTTCTCGGACTTGACAGGGGGAGGAGGCTACACCTTC.

For the CDR3, the DNA is TGTGCCAGTATCGGGGGAGAGAGGACTAGCCTTTACAATGAGCAGTTCTTC. Encoded protein: CASIGGERTSLYNEQFF. The V and J genes are TRBV19 and TRBJ2-1; TRBD2 agrees at 8 bases. The germline V gene encodes CDR1 LNHDA and CDR2 SQIVND (reference sequence). This CDR3 spans 17 amino acids. J gave up 4 bases and V 7 bases, and 15 bases lay outside the gene matches.

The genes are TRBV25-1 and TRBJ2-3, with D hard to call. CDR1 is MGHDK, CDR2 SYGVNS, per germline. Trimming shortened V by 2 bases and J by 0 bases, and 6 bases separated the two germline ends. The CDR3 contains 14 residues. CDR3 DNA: TGTGCCAGCAGTGAAATCACTAGCACAGATACGCAGTATTTT. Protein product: CASSEITSTDTQYF.

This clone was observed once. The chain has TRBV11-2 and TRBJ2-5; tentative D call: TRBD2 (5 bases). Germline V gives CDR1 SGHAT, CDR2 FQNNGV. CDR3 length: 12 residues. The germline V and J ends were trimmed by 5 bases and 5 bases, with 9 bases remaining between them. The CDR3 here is CASSTDFETQYF. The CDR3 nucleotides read TGTGCCAGCAGCACGGACTTCGAGACCCAGTACTTC.

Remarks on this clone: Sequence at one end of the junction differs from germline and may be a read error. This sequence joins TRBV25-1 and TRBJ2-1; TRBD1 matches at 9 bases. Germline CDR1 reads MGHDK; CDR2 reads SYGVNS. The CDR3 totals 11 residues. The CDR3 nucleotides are TGTGCCAGCAGTGGGGGACAGGGCTCCCTCTTC. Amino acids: CASSGGQGSLF. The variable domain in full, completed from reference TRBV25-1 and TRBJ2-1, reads EADIYQTPRYLVIGTGKKITLECSQTMGHDKMYWYQQDPGMELHLIHYSYGVNSTEKGDLSSESTVSRIRTEHFPLTLESARPSHTSQYLCASSGGQGSLFGPGTRLTVL.

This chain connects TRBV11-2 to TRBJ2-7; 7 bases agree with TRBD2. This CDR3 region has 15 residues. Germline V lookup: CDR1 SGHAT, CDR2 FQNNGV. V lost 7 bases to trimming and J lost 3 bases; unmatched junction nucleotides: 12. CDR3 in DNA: TGTGCCAGCACCTATGGGAGGGACCCCGGCTACGAGCAGTACTTC. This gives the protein CASTYGRDPGYEQYF.